This T cell receptor (beta chain) was captured by sequencing in a study of response to subunit inactivated influenza vaccine. This clonotype was detected ten times or more. CDR1 and CDR2 (germline): MGHRA, YSYEKL. The CDR3 contains 14 residues. J lost 6 bases, V lost 3 bases, and 5 bases had no gene match. Each CDR3 protein gets one entry after TCRdb re-called the RT-PCR reads with MiXCR. The sample has about 300,000 distinct CDR3 sequences, about 20% seen once. The receptor comes from a man aged 50 to 69 who received an inactivated influenza vaccine. The sequencing used PBMCs from blood, collected around 22 months after vaccination. J is TRBJ1-5 and V is TRBV4-1, with 7 bases identical to TRBD1. CDR3 residues: CASSHQQGIQPQHF. The CDR3 DNA is TGCGCCAGCAGCCACCAACAGGGGATTCAGCCCCAGCATTTT.